The clone carrying this T cell receptor beta chain came up many times. These data are taken from a study of regulatory T cells in long-lasting Graves disease. iRepertoire HTBI primers and Arm-PCR of CDR3 regions built TCR beta libraries. TCRdb recomputed calls from the multiplex PCR reads with MiXCR, one row per CDR3 protein. The sample includes 450,000 to 600,000 distinct CDR3 sequences, around 15% of them seen just once. The CDR3 covers 11 residues. From germline, CDR1 is DFQATT and CDR2 SNEGSKA (reference sequence). Between the trimmed V and J ends, which lost 5 bases and 13 bases, there was a span of 17 bases. Time point defined: newly diagnosed GD, antithyroid drugs for less than 3 months. PBMC RNA served as the TCR library source. The same specimen was also included in a second study, on T cells in Graves' hyperthyroidism and ophthalmopathy. As that report states: Hyperthyroidism patients were newly diagnosed, had disease duration under 2 months, and were aged 18 to 65 years. The study used the HTBI primer set for a first-round RT-PCR of the TCR CDR3.

The sequenced sample was peripheral blood mononuclear cells (PBMCs), obtained at new diagnosis, from a patient treated with antithyroid drugs. The V gene is TRBV20-1, the J gene TRBJ1-2; D is perhaps TRBD1 (5 bases). The receptor comes from a man in his forties with Graves disease. For the CDR3, the DNA is TGCAGTGCTGACGAGGGCGGGGCCTTCACCTTC. Protein: CSADEGGAFTF.